This T cell receptor beta chain was sequenced during a study of blood T cell repertoires in COVID-19. About the research overall: Samples of COVID-19 (acute and convalescent) were obtained from the United States, Italy and Spain.

From germline, CDR1 is SGHDT and CDR2 YYEEEE. The CDR3 length is 11 residues. V lost 4 bases, J lost 10 bases, and 9 bases lay in between. In the authors' methods: Reference gene primers were amplified, and this amplification served to estimate nucleated cell counts. TCRdb's copy holds only in-frame clones and misses some; the assay was immunoSEQ multiplex PCR. That table is the source of V, J and clone size, and D and trimming were worked out from the DNA. This table holds some 190,000 clones, approximately 82% found once. Source material: peripheral blood. The J gene is TRBJ2-4, the V gene TRBV5-6, with TRBD2 as a possible D gene (5 bases). The receptor was isolated from a woman at least 80 years old with active or convalescent COVID-19. CDR3: CASSIGLIQYF. In DNA, the CDR3 is TGTGCCAGCAGCATAGGACTTATTCAGTACTTC.